The TCR beta chain described here comes from a study of radiotherapy plus CTLA-4 blockade in lung cancer. As for this clone: Its cognate antigen is unknown.

Produced via immunoSEQ multiplex PCR; TCRdb's table is partial and in-frame only. The sample shows about 51,000 clones, 65% to 80% of them seen only once. V gave up 4 bases and J gave up 5 bases; unmatched junction bases: 5. CDR1 and CDR2 (germline): SEHNR, FQNEAQ (reference sequence). The CDR3 extends over 16 amino acids. Study conclusions and caveats: In blood, tumor-derived TCR clones expanded after radiotherapy plus ipilimumab.

The sequencing used peripheral blood, collected from a patient treated with radiotherapy plus ipilimumab. The J gene is TRBJ2-1, the V gene TRBV7-9; 13 nucleotides line up with TRBD2. This clonotype was sampled from a human donor with non-small cell lung cancer whose response to radiotherapy plus ipilimumab could not be evaluated. The CDR3 region has the DNA TGTGCCAGCAGCTGGGGACTAGCGGGACCGAACAATGAGCAGTTCTTC. This gives the protein CASSWGLAGPNNEQFF. Supplemented by reference TRBV7-9 and TRBJ2-1, the full variable domain reads DTGVSQNPRHKITKRGQNVTFRCDPISEHNRLYWYRQTLGQGPEFLTYFQNEAQLEKSRLLSDRFSAERPKGSFSTLEIQRTEQGDSAMYLCASSWGLAGPNNEQFFGPGTRLTVL.